These T cell receptor beta chains were read from a single sample in a study of cytomegalovirus exposure and HLA in healthy donors. Method: immunoSEQ multiplex PCR; TCRdb's copy keeps in-frame clones and lacks some. The sample has 130,000 to 150,000 clones, around 73% seen once. The sample comprised PBMCs. The source of these receptors is a young woman in good health and CMV-seronegative. Both conserved end residues are part of each CDR3. The D gene is left open where the match is weak. Size values are once, few and many counts, or a class for expanded clones, and some rows have none.

J gene | D gene | V gene | clone size | CDR3 protein | CDR3 DNA
TRBJ1-1 | - | TRBV10-3 | few | CAITMTGGTEAFF | TGTGCCATCACTATGACTGGAGGCACTGAAGCTTTCTTT
TRBJ1-2 | - | TRBV19 | - | CASKAGAHNYGYTF | TGTGCCAGTAAGGCGGGGGCGCATAACTATGGCTACACCTTC
TRBJ2-1 | TRBD2 | TRBV10-3 | - | CAISESNGLAGINEQFF | TGTGCCATCAGTGAGTCGAACGGTCTAGCGGGGATCAATGAGCAGTTCTTC
TRBJ2-7 | - | TRBV2 | many | CASSVKTEQYF | TGTGCCAGCAGTGTAAAGACAGAGCAGTACTTC
TRBJ2-7 | - | TRBV6-6 | - | CASSYPKGSQPYEQYF | TGTGCCAGCAGTTACCCCAAAGGGAGTCAGCCCTACGAGCAGTACTTC
TRBJ1-1 | - | TRBV5-4 | - | CASSLDGSGSEAFF | TGTGCCAGCAGCTTAGACGGGAGCGGATCTGAAGCTTTCTTT
TRBJ2-1 | - | TRBV27 | - | CASSRGYSYNEQFF | TGTGCCAGCAGCCGCGGTTACTCCTACAATGAGCAGTTCTTC
TRBJ2-7 | TRBD1 | TRBV29-1 | - | CSVVSTGGIYEQYF | TGCAGCGTTGTGTCGACAGGGGGGATCTACGAGCAGTACTTC
TRBJ1-4 | TRBD1 | TRBV5-5 | few | CASSRTGGNEKLFF | TGTGCCAGCAGCAGGACAGGGGGTAATGAAAAACTGTTTTTT
TRBJ1-2 | - | TRBV28 | - | CASSFEFYGYTF | TGTGCCAGCAGTTTTGAGTTCTATGGCTACACCTTC
TRBJ1-3 | - | TRBV7-2 | few | CASSKGRGNTIYF | TGTGCCAGCAGCAAGGGGAGGGGAAACACCATATATTTT
TRBJ2-2 | - | TRBV7-9 | - | CASSTPPGLHSNTGELFF | TGTGCCAGCAGCACGCCGCCGGGACTCCATTCGAACACCGGGGAGCTGTTTTTT
TRBJ1-3 | - | TRBV6-5 | - | CASSFGSGNTIYF | TGTGCCAGCAGTTTCGGGTCTGGAAACACCATATATTTT
TRBJ2-7 | TRBD1 | TRBV5-4 | - | CASSSDRGSYEQYF | TGTGCCAGCAGCTCGGACAGGGGCTCCTACGAGCAGTACTTC
TRBJ1-3 | TRBD1 | TRBV4-3 | - | CASSGADRESSGNTIYF | TGCGCCAGCAGCGGGGCAGACAGGGAATCCTCTGGAAACACCATATATTTT
TRBJ1-1 | - | TRBV6-1 | few | CASSYPPVAFF | TGTGCCAGCAGTTATCCCCCAGTGGCTTTCTTT
TRBJ2-1 | TRBD2 | TRBV4-2 | - | CASSQHPATSGRASRNEQFF | TGTGCCAGCAGCCAACACCCGGCGACTAGCGGGAGGGCCAGTAGGAATGAGCAGTTCTTC
TRBJ2-5 | - | TRBV7-3 | - | CASSSSAAGLGETQYF | TGTGCCAGCAGCTCTAGTGCTGCGGGGCTGGGGGAGACCCAGTACTTC
TRBJ1-1 | - | TRBV18 | - | CASSPPGAVMNTEAFF | TGTGCCAGCTCACCACCGGGGGCGGTCATGAACACTGAAGCTTTCTTT
TRBJ2-1 | - | TRBV28 | few | CASSLGAGQFF | TGTGCCAGCAGTTTAGGGGCAGGGCAGTTCTTC
TRBJ1-5 | TRBD1 | TRBV28 | - | CASSAEGQGSNQPQHF | TGTGCCAGCAGCGCCGAGGGACAGGGGAGCAATCAGCCCCAGCATTTT
TRBJ2-7 | - | TRBV7-2 | - | CASSLSSYEQYF | TGTGCCAGCAGCTTATCTAGCTACGAGCAGTACTTC
TRBJ2-2 | TRBD2 | TRBV5-1 | - | CASAMGGVTGELFF | TGCGCCAGCGCAATGGGAGGGGTCACCGGGGAGCTGTTTTTT
TRBJ1-1 | - | TRBV12-5 | few | CASGFWGGDWKNTEAFF | TGTGCTAGTGGTTTTTGGGGGGGGGATTGGAAGAACACTGAAGCTTTCTTT
TRBJ2-3 | - | TRBV7-9 | - | CASSNRGSTTDTQYF | TGTGCCAGCAGCAACCGGGGGTCAACCACAGATACGCAGTATTTT
TRBJ1-2 | - | TRBV4-1 | - | CASSQGDTAYGYTF | TGCGCCAGCAGCCAAGGGGACACGGCCTATGGCTACACCTTC
TRBJ1-5 | - | TRBV28 | - | CASSSVGGGYQPQHF | TGTGCCAGCAGTTCCGTGGGGGGGGGTTATCAGCCCCAGCATTTT
TRBJ2-5 | TRBD2 | TRBV5-1 | - | CASSNAGGGETQYF | TGCGCCAGCAGTAACGCGGGGGGGGGAGAGACCCAGTACTTC
TRBJ2-2 | TRBD1 | TRBV11-1 | - | CASSLGQGASFTGELFF | TGTGCCAGCAGCCTCGGACAGGGGGCCTCTTTCACCGGGGAGCTGTTTTTT
TRBJ2-3 | TRBD2 | TRBV11-2 | - | CASSLVMASGGSTDTQYF | TGTGCCAGCAGCTTAGTAATGGCTAGCGGGGGATCCACAGATACGCAGTATTTT
TRBJ1-2 | TRBD1 | TRBV29-1 | - | CSVFSTGHYGYTF | TGCAGCGTTTTTTCGACAGGGCACTATGGCTACACCTTC
TRBJ2-1 | TRBD2 | TRBV28 | - | CASSLGTSGDEQFF | TGTGCCAGCAGTTTAGGGACTAGCGGGGATGAGCAGTTCTTC
TRBJ2-1 | - | TRBV11-3 | once | CASSRTQLSYNEQFF | TGTGCCAGCAGCCGAACACAGCTATCCTACAATGAGCAGTTCTTC
TRBJ1-4 | - | TRBV7-2 | - | CASSFGGWDEKLFF | TGTGCCAGCAGCTTCGGGGGATGGGATGAAAAACTGTTTTTT
TRBJ2-1 | - | TRBV7-8 | - | CASSLDDGGNEQFF | TGTGCCAGCAGCTTAGACGACGGGGGAAATGAGCAGTTCTTC
TRBJ1-5 | TRBD1 | TRBV7-9 | - | CASGPGQSNQPQHF | TGTGCCAGCGGACCGGGACAGAGCAATCAGCCCCAGCATTTT
TRBJ2-3 | TRBD2 | TRBV10-2 | - | CASESGTADTQYF | TGCGCCAGCGAGAGCGGGACCGCAGATACGCAGTATTTT
TRBJ1-2 | TRBD1 | TRBV10-3 | - | CAISESNRGHYGYTF | TGTGCCATCAGTGAGTCGAACAGGGGGCACTATGGCTACACCTTC
TRBJ2-4 | - | TRBV6-5 | - | CASSYGGVAKNIQYF | TGTGCCAGCAGTTACGGTGGAGTAGCCAAAAACATTCAGTACTTC
TRBJ1-3 | TRBD1 | TRBV9 | once | CASSPGERQGGNTIYF | TGTGCCAGCAGCCCCGGGGAGAGACAGGGGGGAAACACCATATATTTT
TRBJ2-7 | - | TRBV18 | - | CASSRRTDGYEQYF | TGTGCCAGCTCACGGAGGACAGATGGCTACGAGCAGTACTTC
TRBJ2-2 | - | TRBV21-1 | - | CASSKSPKLAGPAGELFF | TGTGCCAGCAGCAAGTCCCCCAAACTAGCGGGGCCAGCCGGGGAGCTGTTTTTT
TRBJ1-4 | - | TRBV5-1 | - | CASSLASGTNEKLFF | TGCGCCAGCAGCTTGGCTTCAGGAACTAATGAAAAACTGTTTTTT
TRBJ1-2 | TRBD1 | TRBV2 | - | CASSRDRVGYTF | TGTGCCAGCAGTCGGGACAGGGTAGGCTACACCTTC
TRBJ1-1 | - | TRBV28 | - | CASSQGAIGGHTEAFF | TGTGCCAGCAGCCAGGGCGCCATCGGGGGTCACACTGAAGCTTTCTTT
TRBJ1-6 | - | TRBV5-1 | - | CASSPARQDNSPLHF | TGCGCCAGCAGCCCGGCCCGACAAGATAATTCACCCCTCCACTTT
TRBJ2-3 | - | TRBV4-3 | - | CASSQDWWVDRFGTDTQYF | TGCGCCAGCAGCCAAGATTGGTGGGTCGACAGGTTTGGCACAGATACGCAGTATTTT
TRBJ2-7 | TRBD1 | TRBV7-8 | few | CASSNRDSHYEQYF | TGTGCCAGCAGCAACAGGGACAGCCACTACGAGCAGTACTTC
TRBJ1-5 | TRBD1 | TRBV18 | few | CASSPLGQGAGNQPQHF | TGTGCCAGCTCACCACTGGGACAGGGGGCAGGCAATCAGCCCCAGCATTTT
TRBJ1-4 | - | TRBV19 | few | CASSIGPGPSEKLFF | TGTGCCAGTAGTATAGGGCCAGGGCCAAGCGAAAAACTGTTTTTT
TRBJ1-1 | TRBD1 | TRBV19 | - | CASSKTGTANTEAFF | TGTGCCAGTAGCAAAACCGGGACAGCGAACACTGAAGCTTTCTTT
TRBJ1-2 | TRBD1 | TRBV5-4 | - | CASRGQGSLGYTF | TGTGCCAGCAGGGGACAGGGTTCTTTGGGCTACACCTTC